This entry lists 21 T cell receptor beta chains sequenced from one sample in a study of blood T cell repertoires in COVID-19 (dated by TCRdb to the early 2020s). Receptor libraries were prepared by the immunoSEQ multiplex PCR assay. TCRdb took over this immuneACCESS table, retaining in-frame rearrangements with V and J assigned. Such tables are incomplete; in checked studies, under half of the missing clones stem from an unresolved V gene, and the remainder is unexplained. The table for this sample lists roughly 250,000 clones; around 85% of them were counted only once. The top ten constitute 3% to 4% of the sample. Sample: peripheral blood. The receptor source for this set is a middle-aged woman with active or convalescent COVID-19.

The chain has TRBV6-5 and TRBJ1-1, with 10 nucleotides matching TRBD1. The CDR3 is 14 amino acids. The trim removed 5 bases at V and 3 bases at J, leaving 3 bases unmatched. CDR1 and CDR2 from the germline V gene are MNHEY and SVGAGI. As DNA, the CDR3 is TGTGCCAGCAGTAGAGACAGGGGGCACACTGAAGCTTTCTTT. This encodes CASSRDRGHTEAFF.

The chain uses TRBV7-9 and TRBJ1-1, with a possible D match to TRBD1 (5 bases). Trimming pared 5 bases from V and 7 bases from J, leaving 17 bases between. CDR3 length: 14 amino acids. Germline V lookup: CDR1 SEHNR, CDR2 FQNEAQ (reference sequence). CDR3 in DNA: TGTGCCAGCAGCCTACAGCCCGGGGGGAGTGAAGCTTTCTTT. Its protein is CASSLQPGGSEAFF. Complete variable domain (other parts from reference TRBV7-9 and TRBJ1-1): DTGVSQNPRHKITKRGQNVTFRCDPISEHNRLYWYRQTLGQGPEFLTYFQNEAQLEKSRLLSDRFSAERPKGSFSTLEIQRTEQGDSAMYLCASSLQPGGSEAFFGQGTRLTVV.

Here the CDR3 reads CASSGDRLNTEAFF. The CDR3 nucleotides read TGTGCCAGCAGTGGCGACAGACTCAACACTGAAGCTTTCTTT. The gene calls are TRBV6-2 or TRBV6-3 and TRBJ1-1; D perhaps matches TRBD1 (5 bases). V was clipped by 5 bases and J by 2 bases, with 12 bases between them. CDR1 is MNHEY, CDR2 SVGEGT, per germline. This CDR3 is built from 14 residues.

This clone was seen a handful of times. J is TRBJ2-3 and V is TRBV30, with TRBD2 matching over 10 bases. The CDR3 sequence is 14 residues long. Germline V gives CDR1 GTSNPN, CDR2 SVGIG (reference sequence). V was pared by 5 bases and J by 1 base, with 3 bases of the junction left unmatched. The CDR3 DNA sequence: TGTGCCTGGGCCACTAGCGGGGGCACAGATACGCAGTATTTT. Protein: CAWATSGGTDTQYF.

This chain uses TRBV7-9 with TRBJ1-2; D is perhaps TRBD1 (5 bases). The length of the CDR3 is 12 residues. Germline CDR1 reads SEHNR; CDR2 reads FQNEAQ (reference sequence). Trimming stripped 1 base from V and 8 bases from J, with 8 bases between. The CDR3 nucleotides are TGTGCCAGCAGCTTAGGGACAATAGGCTACACCTTC. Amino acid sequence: CASSLGTIGYTF.

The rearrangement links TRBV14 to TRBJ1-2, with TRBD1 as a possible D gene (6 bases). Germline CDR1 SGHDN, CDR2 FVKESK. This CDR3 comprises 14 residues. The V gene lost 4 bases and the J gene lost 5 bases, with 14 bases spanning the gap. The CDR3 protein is CASSPGTTVYGYTF. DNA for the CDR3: TGTGCCAGCAGCCCGGGGACAACCGTTTATGGCTACACCTTC.

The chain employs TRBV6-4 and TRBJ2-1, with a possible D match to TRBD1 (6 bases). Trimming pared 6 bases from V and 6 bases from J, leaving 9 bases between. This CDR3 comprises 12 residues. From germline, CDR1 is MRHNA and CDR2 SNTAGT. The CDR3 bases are TGTGCCAGCAGGGGGGCTTCCAATGAGCAGTTCTTC. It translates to CASRGASNEQFF.

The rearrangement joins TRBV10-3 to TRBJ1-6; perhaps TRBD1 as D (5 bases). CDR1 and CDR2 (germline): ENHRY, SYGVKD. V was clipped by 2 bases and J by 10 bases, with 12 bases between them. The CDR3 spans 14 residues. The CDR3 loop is CAISEAPQGSPLHF. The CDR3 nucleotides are TGTGCCATCAGTGAGGCCCCTCAGGGCTCACCCCTCCACTTT.

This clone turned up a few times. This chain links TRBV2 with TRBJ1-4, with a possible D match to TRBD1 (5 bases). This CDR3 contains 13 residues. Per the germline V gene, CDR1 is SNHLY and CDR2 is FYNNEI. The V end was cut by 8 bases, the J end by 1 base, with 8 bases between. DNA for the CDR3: TGTGCCAGCGTGGGGGGAACTAATGAAAAACTGTTTTTT. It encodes CASVGGTNEKLFF.

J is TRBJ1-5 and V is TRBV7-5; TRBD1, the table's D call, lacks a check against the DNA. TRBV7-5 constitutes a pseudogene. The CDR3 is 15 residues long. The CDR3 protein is CVRSWDRVRDQPQHF. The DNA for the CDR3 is TGTGTCAGAAGCTGGGACAGGGTCAGGGATCAGCCCCAGCATTTT.

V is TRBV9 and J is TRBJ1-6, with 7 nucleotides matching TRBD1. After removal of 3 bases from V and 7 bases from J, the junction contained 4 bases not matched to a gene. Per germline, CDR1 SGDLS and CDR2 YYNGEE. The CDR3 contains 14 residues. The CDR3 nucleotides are TGTGCCAGCAGCGACGGACAGGCGAATTCACCCCTCCACTTT. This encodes CASSDGQANSPLHF.

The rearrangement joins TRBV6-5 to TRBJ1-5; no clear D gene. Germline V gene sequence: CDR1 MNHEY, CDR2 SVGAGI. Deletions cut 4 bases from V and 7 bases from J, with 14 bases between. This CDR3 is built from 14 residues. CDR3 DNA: TGTGCCAGCAGTTCTTCAGGAGAGGGACAGCCCCAGCATTTT. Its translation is CASSSSGEGQPQHF.

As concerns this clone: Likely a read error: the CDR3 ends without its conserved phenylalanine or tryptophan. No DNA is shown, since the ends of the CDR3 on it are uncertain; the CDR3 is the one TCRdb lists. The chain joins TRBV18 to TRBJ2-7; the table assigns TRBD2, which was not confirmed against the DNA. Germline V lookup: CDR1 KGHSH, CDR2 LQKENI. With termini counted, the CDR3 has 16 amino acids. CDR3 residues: CASSPNGRQAGGPLSL.

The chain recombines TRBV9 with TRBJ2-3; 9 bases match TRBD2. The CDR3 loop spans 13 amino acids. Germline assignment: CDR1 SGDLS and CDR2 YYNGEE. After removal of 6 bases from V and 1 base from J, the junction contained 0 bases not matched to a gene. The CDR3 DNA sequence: TGTGCCAGCAAGCGGGGGGGCACAGATACGCAGTATTTT. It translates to CASKRGGTDTQYF. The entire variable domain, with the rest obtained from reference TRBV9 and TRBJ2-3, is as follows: DSGVTQTPKHLITATGQRVTLRCSPRSGDLSVYWYQQSLDQGLQFLIQYYNGEERAKGNILERFSAQQFPDLHSELNLSSLELGDSALYFCASKRGGTDTQYFGPGTRLTVL.

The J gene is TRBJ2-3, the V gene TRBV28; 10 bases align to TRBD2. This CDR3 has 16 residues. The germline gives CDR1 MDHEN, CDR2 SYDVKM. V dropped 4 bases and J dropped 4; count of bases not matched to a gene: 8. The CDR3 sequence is CASSSERGGSPDTQYF. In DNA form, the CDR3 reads TGTGCCAGCAGTTCGGAGCGGGGGGGAAGTCCAGATACGCAGTATTTT. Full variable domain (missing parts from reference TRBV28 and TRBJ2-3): DVKVTQSSRYLVKRTGEKVFLECVQDMDHENMFWYRQDPGLGLRLIYFSYDVKMKEKGDIPEGYSVSREKKERFSLILESASTNQTSMYLCASSSERGGSPDTQYFGPGTRLTVL.

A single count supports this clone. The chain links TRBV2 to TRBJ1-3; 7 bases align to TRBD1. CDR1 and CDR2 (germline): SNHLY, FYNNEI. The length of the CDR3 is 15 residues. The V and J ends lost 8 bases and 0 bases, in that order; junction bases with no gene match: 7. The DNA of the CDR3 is TGTGCCAGCGGACGACAGGGCCGCTCTGGAAACACCATATATTTT. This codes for CASGRQGRSGNTIYF.

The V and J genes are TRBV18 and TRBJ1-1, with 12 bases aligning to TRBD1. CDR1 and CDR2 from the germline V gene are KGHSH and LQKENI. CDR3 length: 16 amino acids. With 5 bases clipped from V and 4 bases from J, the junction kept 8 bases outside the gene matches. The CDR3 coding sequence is TGTGCCAGCTCAGCTCGGGGACAGGGGGCGCGCACTGAAGCTTTCTTT. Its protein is CASSARGQGARTEAFF.

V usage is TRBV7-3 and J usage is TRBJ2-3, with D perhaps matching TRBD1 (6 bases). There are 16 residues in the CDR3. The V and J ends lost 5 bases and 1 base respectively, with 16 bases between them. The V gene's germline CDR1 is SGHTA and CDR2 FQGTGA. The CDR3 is CASSLPGEGGTDTQYF. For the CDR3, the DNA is TGTGCCAGCAGCCTTCCAGGGGAAGGGGGCACAGATACGCAGTATTTT.

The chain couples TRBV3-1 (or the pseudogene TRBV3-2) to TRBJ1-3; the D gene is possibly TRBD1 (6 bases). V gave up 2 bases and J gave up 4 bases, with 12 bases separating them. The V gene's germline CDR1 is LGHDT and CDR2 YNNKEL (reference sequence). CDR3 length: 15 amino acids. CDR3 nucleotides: TGTGCCAGCAGCCAAAACAGGGAAACAGGAAACACCATATATTTT. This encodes CASSQNRETGNTIYF.

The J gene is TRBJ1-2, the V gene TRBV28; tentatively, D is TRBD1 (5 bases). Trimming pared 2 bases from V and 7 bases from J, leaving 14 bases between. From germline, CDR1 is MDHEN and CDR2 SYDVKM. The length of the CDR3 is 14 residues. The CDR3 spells CASSLPDRISGYTF. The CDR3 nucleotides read TGTGCCAGCAGTTTACCCGACAGAATTAGTGGCTACACCTTC.

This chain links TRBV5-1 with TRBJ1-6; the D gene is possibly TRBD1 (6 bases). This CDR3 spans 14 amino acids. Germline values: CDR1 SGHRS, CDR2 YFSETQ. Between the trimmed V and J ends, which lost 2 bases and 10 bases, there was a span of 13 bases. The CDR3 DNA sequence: TGCGCCAGCAGCTTCGATACAGGGTCCTCACCCCTCCACTTT. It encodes CASSFDTGSSPLHF.